The 2 T cell receptor beta chains given below trace back to one sample, sequenced in a study of blood T cells in healthy people across ages. A second 7 to 11 cycle PCR used barcoded and J-beta primers. TCRdb ran MiXCR on the 5' RACE reads and lists one entry per CDR3 protein. In the table there are approximately 810,000 distinct CDR3 sequences, about 30% of which are singletons. Sequenced sample: blood. These receptor sequences come from an elderly woman in good health.

A word on this clonotype: It may be a read error: a sequence one base away is much more abundant. The chain links TRBV7-8 to TRBJ2-1; 7 bases line up with TRBD2. The J call may be incorrect, as the DNA end agrees better with TRBJ2-7. The CDR3 spans 18 residues. Germline V gene sequence: CDR1 SGHVS, CDR2 FQNEAQ. The CDR3 spells CASSLAPGLGASYNEQYF. In nucleotides, the CDR3 is TGTGCCAGCAGCTTAGCGCCAGGACTAGGAGCGTCCTACAATGAGCAGTACTTC.

This clonotype has a handful of counts. V gene TRBV21-1 combines with J gene TRBJ1-1. TRBV21-1 is labeled a pseudogene. The CDR3 runs 14 residues. The CDR3 coding sequence is TGTGCCAGCAGCCGCGAACGCAAGTACACTGAAGCTTTCTTT. Translation gives CASSRERKYTEAFF.